This T cell receptor (beta chain) was obtained from a study of blood T cells in healthy people across ages. Trimming shortened V by 0 bases and J by 5 bases, and 13 bases separated the two germline ends. This CDR3 is 15 amino acids long. The germline gives CDR1 SGHTA, CDR2 FQGNSA. The sample, about 9.7 milliliters of peripheral blood, was drawn from each donor. On this clonotype itself: Its specificity is not known.

Whole-study results and caveats: Age brought a roughly linear fall in TCR beta diversity measured per million T cells. With naive T cell percentage, TCR beta diversity showed a strong correlation.

Together with a sample-barcoded 5' primer, a J-beta primer mix was included in a second PCR lasting about 6 to 11 cycles. TCRdb redid the calling of the 5' RACE reads with MiXCR, one entry per CDR3 protein. The data hold roughly 1,800,000 distinct CDR3 sequences, with roughly 49% observed a single time. This clonotype was obtained from a woman between 40 and 50 years old in good health. V and J are TRBV7-2 and TRBJ2-5, with D unclear. The sample taken for sequencing was blood. CDR3: CASSLAGMSGETQYF. The CDR3 nucleotides read TGTGCCAGCAGCTTAGCTGGGATGTCCGGGGAGACCCAGTACTTC. Based on the CDR3 plus reference TRBV7-2 and TRBJ2-5, the full variable domain is GAGVSQSPSNKVTEKGKDVELRCDPISGHTALYWYRQSLGQGLEFLIYFQGNSAPDKSGLPSDRFSAERTGGSVSTLTIQRTQQEDSAVYLCASSLAGMSGETQYFGPGTRLLVL.